What follows are 8 T cell receptor beta chains derived from one specimen sequenced in a study of regulatory T cells in long-lasting Graves disease. HTBI primers from iRepertoire and Arm-PCR of CDR3 regions yielded the TCR beta libraries. Each CDR3 protein gets one entry after TCRdb re-called the multiplex PCR reads with MiXCR. The sample contains a few hundred thousand distinct CDR3 sequences, roughly 23% of which appear only once. Described time point: persistent/refractory GD, antithyroid drugs over 5 years with positive TRAb. Construction of the TCR library relied on RNA isolated from PBMCs. The sequenced sample was peripheral blood mononuclear cells (PBMCs), obtained when the disease was refractory, from a patient treated with antithyroid drugs. These receptors all stem from a female donor with Graves disease.

This clonotype was counted many times. The chain employs TRBV6-1 and TRBJ2-7; no firm D call. The length of the CDR3 is 14 residues. Germline V gene data show CDR1 as MNHNS and CDR2 as SASEGT. V gave up 8 bases and J gave up 6 bases, with 20 bases separating them. CDR3 coding DNA: TGTGCCAGCTCCGTTAGGTGGGCCCGAGGCGAGCAGTACTTC. This sequence encodes CASSVRWARGEQYF.

V usage is TRBV11-2 and J usage is TRBJ1-4; 7 bases agree with TRBD1. The J segment lost 7 bases and the V segment lost 0 bases, leaving 5 bases of the junction unmatched. The germline CDR1 and CDR2 sequences are SGHAT and FQNNGV. The CDR3 runs to 15 residues. The CDR3 protein is CASSLDGTVVEKLFF. The DNA of the CDR3 is TGTGCCAGCAGCTTAGATGGGACAGTAGTTGAAAAACTGTTTTTT.

This clonotype was counted ten times or more. The chain recombines TRBV2 with TRBJ2-6; 7 bases fit TRBD2. CDR3 length: 17 residues. CDR1 and CDR2 (germline): SNHLY, FYNNEI. J was trimmed by 0 bases and V by 6 bases; bases with no gene match: 8. The CDR3 loop is CASSLGGGSSGANVLTF. In DNA, the CDR3 is TGTGCCAGCAGCCTCGGGGGAGGGTCCTCTGGGGCCAACGTCCTGACTTTC.

This clonotype appeared many times. V is TRBV6-5 and J is TRBJ1-1; tentatively, D is TRBD1 (6 bases). This CDR3 contains 15 residues. Trimming shortened V by 0 bases and J by 4 bases, and 12 bases separated the two germline ends. Germline CDR1 reads MNHEY; CDR2 reads SVGAGI. The CDR3 DNA sequence: TGTGCCAGCAGTTACTCGGCCGCGGGGGCCACTGAAGCTTTCTTT. Its protein is CASSYSAAGATEAFF.

This clonotype occurred a few times. This rearrangement joins TRBV6-1 to TRBJ1-2, with D possibly TRBD1 on 5 matching bases. V lost 8 bases to trimming and J lost 7 bases, with 14 bases between them. CDR1 is MNHNS, CDR2 SASEGT, per germline. This CDR3 is built from 12 residues. For the CDR3, the DNA is TGTGCCAGCTCCTCTTGGGGCACTGGCTACACCTTC. Its translation: CASSSWGTGYTF.

In this sample, this clonotype turned up a few times. This rearrangement joins TRBV7-2 to TRBJ2-2, with D hard to call. The CDR3 is 17 amino acids. Germline-derived CDR1 and CDR2 are SGHTA and FQGNSA. Trimming removed 4 bases at V and 1 base at J, with 16 bases between. CDR3 sequence (DNA): TGTGCCAGCAGCTGGCTCGAGATGGGCATGAACACCGGGGAGCTGTTTTTT. Its protein is CASSWLEMGMNTGELFF.

This clonotype appeared many times. The chain uses TRBV6-1 and TRBJ2-2, with D perhaps TRBD2 (6 bases). V gave up 5 bases and J gave up 7 bases, with 17 bases separating them. Germline V gene sequence: CDR1 MNHNS, CDR2 SASEGT. The CDR3 extends over 15 amino acids. CDR3 DNA sequence: TGTGCCAGCAGTCCCTCGGGGGAGAGCGGCGGGGAGCTGTTTTTT. Its translation: CASSPSGESGGELFF.

Only a few counts were recorded for this clonotype. The chain recombines TRBV14 with TRBJ1-2, with unresolved D. Germline V gene lookup returns CDR1 SGHDN and CDR2 FVKESK. The CDR3 has 14 residues. Trimming took off 7 bases at V and 8 bases at J, with 20 bases between the two ends. In DNA, the CDR3 is TGTGCCAGCATCTCAGCCCCGAACAGAGGGGGCTACACCTTC. As protein: CASISAPNRGGYTF.